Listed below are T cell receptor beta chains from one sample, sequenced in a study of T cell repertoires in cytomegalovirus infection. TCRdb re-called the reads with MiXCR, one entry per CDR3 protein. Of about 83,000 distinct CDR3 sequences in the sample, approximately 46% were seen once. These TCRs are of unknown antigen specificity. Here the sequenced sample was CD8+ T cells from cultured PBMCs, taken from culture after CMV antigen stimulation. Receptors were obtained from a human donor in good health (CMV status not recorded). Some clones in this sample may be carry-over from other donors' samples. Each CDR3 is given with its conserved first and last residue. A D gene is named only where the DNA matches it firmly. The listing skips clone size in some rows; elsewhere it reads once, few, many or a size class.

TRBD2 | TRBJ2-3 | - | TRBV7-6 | CASSSPGLAESTDTQYF | TGTGCCAGCAGCTCGCCGGGACTAGCCGAAAGCACAGATACGCAGTATTTT
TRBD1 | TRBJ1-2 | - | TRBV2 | CANEGQALYGYTF | TGTGCCAACGAGGGACAGGCGTTGTATGGCTACACCTTC
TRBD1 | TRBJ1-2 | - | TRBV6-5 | CASSYSGTGVGKGGYTF | TGTGCCAGCAGTTACTCCGGGACAGGGGTTGGAAAGGGTGGCTACACCTTC
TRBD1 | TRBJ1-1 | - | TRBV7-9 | CASKDRDHTEAFF | TGTGCCAGTAAAGACAGGGACCACACTGAAGCTTTCTTT
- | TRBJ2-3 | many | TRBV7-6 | CASSLAGSPADTQYF | TGTGCCAGCAGCTTAGCTGGAAGTCCCGCAGATACGCAGTATTTT
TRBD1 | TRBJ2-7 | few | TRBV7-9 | CASSFRTGGSYEQYF | TGTGCCAGCAGCTTTAGGACAGGGGGCTCCTACGAGCAGTACTTC
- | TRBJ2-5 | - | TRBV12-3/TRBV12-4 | CASSLDETQYF | TGTGCCAGCAGTTTAGACGAGACCCAGTACTTC
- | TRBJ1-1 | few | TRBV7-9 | CASSLEGVNTEAFF | TGTGCCAGCAGCTTAGAGGGGGTGAACACTGAAGCTTTCTTT
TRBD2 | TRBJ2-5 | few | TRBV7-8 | CASSVQRGGHETQYF | TGTGCCAGCAGCGTGCAGCGGGGGGGCCACGAGACCCAGTACTTC
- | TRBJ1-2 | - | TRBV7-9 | CASTLGGRGYTF | TGTGCCAGCACCCTAGGCGGTCGGGGCTACACCTTC
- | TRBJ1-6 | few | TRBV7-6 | CASSLVLLASPLHF | TGTGCCAGCAGCTTAGTACTGCTAGCGTCACCCCTCCACTTT
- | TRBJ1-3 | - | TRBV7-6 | CASSPWTENSGNTIYF | TGTGCCAGCAGCCCGTGGACGGAGAACTCTGGAAACACCATATATTTT
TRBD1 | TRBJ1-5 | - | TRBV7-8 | CASSLQGDQPQHF | TGTGCCAGCAGCTTACAGGGGGATCAGCCCCAGCATTTT
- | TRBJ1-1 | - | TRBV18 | CASSPQEGRGTAEAFF | TGTGCCAGCTCTCCCCAAGAGGGTAGGGGAACCGCTGAAGCTTTCTTT
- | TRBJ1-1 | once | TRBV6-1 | CASSEAAREKNTEAFF | TGTGCCAGCAGTGAAGCTGCCCGGGAAAAGAACACTGAAGCTTTCTTT
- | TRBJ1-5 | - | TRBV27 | CASSLQGSNQPQHF | TGTGCCAGCAGTTTACAGGGAAGCAATCAGCCCCAGCATTTT
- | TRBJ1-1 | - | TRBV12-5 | CASARMNTEAFF | TGTGCTAGTGCCCGTATGAACACTGAAGCTTTCTTT
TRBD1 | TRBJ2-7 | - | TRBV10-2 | CASSESRGRSYEQYF | TGCGCCAGCAGTGAGAGTAGGGGGCGGTCCTACGAGCAGTACTTC
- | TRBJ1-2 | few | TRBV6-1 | CATPRVGYTF | TGTGCCACCCCGAGAGTTGGCTACACCTTC
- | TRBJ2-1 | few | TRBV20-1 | CSARRLDGDEQFF | TGCAGTGCTAGGCGACTAGATGGGGATGAGCAGTTCTTC
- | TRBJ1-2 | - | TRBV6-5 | CASSYRTKQGAYGYTF | TGTGCCAGCAGTTACAGAACCAAACAGGGCGCTTATGGCTACACCTTC
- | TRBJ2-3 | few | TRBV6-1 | CASSPWSGSTDTQYF | TGTGCCAGCAGTCCTTGGAGTGGCTCCACAGATACGCAGTATTTT
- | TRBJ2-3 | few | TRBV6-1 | CASSEDLQFPSTDTQYF | TGTGCCAGCAGTGAAGACCTTCAGTTCCCTAGCACAGATACGCAGTATTTT
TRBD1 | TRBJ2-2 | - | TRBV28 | CASSWDRRNTGELFF | TGTGCCAGCAGTTGGGACAGGAGGAACACCGGGGAGCTGTTTTTT
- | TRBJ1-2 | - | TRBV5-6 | CASSLAVQLDYYGYTF | TGTGCCAGCAGCTTGGCAGTACAGTTGGACTACTATGGCTACACCTTC
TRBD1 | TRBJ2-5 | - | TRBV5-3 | CASSSPGQGSETQYF | TGTGCCAGCAGCTCCCCGGGACAGGGTTCCGAGACCCAGTACTTC
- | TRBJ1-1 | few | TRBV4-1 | CASSQDGGTEAFF | TGCGCCAGCAGCCAAGATGGGGGGACTGAAGCTTTCTTT
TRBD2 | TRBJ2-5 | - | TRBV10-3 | CAISYTGLAVQETQYF | TGTGCCATCAGTTACACGGGACTAGCGGTCCAAGAGACCCAGTACTTC
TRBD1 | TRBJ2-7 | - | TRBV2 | CASSESETGGIYEQYF | TGTGCCAGCAGTGAAAGTGAAACAGGGGGCATCTACGAGCAGTACTTC
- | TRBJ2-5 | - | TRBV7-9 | CASSKAGSETQYF | TGTGCCAGCAGTAAGGCGGGGTCAGAGACCCAGTACTTC
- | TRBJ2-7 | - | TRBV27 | CASSLGRDYEQYF | TGTGCCAGCAGTTTGGGCCGGGACTACGAGCAGTACTTC
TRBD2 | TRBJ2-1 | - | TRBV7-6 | CASSEGTSGGAYEQFF | TGTGCCAGCAGCGAAGGGACTAGCGGGGGGGCCTATGAGCAGTTCTTC
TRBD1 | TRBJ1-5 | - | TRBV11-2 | CASSMTGGGNQPQHF | TGTGCCAGCAGCATGACAGGGGGAGGCAATCAGCCCCAGCATTTT
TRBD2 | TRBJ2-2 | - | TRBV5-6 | CASSFLAEGTGELFF | TGTGCCAGCAGCTTCCTAGCGGAGGGCACCGGGGAGCTGTTTTTT
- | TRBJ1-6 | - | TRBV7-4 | CASSALGGAGNSPLHF | TGTGCCAGCAGCGCCCTTGGGGGGGCGGGCAATTCACCCCTCCACTTT
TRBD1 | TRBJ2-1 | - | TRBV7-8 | CASRERQGNNEQFF | TGTGCCAGCAGGGAAAGACAGGGTAACAATGAGCAGTTCTTC
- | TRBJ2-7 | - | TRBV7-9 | CASSSRGRYQQYF | TGTGCCAGCAGCTCCAGGGGCCGTTACCAGCAGTACTTC
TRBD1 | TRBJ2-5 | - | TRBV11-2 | CASSHWTGGFQETQYF | TGTGCCAGCAGCCACTGGACAGGGGGCTTTCAGGAGACCCAGTACTTC
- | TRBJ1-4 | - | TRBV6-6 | CASKAPQGGLVEKLFF | TGTGCCAGCAAGGCCCCCCAAGGAGGCTTGGTTGAAAAACTGTTTTTT
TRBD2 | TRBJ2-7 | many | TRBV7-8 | CASSSGLAGGPLSYEQYF | TGTGCCAGCAGCTCCGGACTAGCGGGGGGCCCGCTCTCCTACGAGCAGTACTTC
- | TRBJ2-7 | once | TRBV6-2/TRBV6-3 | CASSYEQGYEQYF | TGTGCCAGCAGTTACGAACAGGGTTACGAGCAGTACTTC
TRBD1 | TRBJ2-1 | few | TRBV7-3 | CASSLNPGQSLLNEQFF | TGTGCCAGCAGCTTAAACCCGGGACAGAGCTTGTTGAATGAGCAGTTCTTC
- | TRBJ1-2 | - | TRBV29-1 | CSVEDRQRGYTF | TGCAGCGTTGAAGATCGCCAACGTGGCTACACCTTC
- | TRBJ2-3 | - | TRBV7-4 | CASSLILGSTDTQYF | TGTGCCAGCAGCTTAATTCTGGGAAGCACAGATACGCAGTATTTT
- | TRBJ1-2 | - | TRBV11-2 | CASSLEQGPNYGYTF | TGTGCCAGCAGCTTGGAGCAGGGGCCTAACTATGGTTACACCTTC
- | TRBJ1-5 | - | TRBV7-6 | CASSTGSGVQGNQPQHF | TGTGCCAGCAGCACGGGATCAGGAGTCCAAGGCAATCAGCCCCAGCATTTT
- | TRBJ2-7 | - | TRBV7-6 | CASSLVRAHEQYF | TGTGCCAGCAGCTTAGTCAGGGCCCACGAGCAGTACTTC
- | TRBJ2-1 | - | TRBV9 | CASSASYEQFF | TGTGCCAGCAGCGCTAGCTATGAGCAGTTCTTC
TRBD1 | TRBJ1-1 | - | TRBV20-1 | CSARVDRGLFEAFF | TGCAGTGCTAGAGTGGACAGGGGGCTATTTGAAGCTTTCTTT
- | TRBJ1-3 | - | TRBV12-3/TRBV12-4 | CASSLWAGTGNTIYF | TGTGCCAGCAGTTTGTGGGCCGGCACTGGAAACACCATATATTTT
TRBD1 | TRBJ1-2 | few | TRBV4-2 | CASSRGDRGRLNYGYTF | TGTGCCAGCAGCCGCGGGGACAGAGGACGACTTAACTATGGCTACACCTTC
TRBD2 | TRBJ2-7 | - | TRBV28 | CASSLSASGTDLSYEQYF | TGTGCCAGCAGTTTAAGCGCTAGCGGTACTGACCTCTCCTACGAGCAGTACTTC